These 21 T cell receptor beta chains came from one sample sequenced in a study of blood T cell repertoires in COVID-19. Some clones are missing from TCRdb's copy, which holds only in-frame ones; the method was immunoSEQ multiplex PCR. Found here are under 300,000 clones, roughly 90% of them singletons; the top ten hold about 2.1%. Sequencing was carried out using peripheral blood. The receptors come from a woman between 40 and 50 years old who had recovered from COVID-19.

This clone was counted a single time. The genes are TRBV5-8 and TRBJ1-2; 7 positions agree with TRBD1. Germline CDR1 reads SGHTS; CDR2 reads YDEGEE. CDR3 length: 13 amino acids. V shed 5 bases, J shed 4 bases, and the junction held 5 bases outside the gene matches. The CDR3 protein is CASSPGTAYGYTF. The CDR3 DNA reads TGTGCCAGCAGTCCCGGGACAGCCTATGGCTACACCTTC.

The rearrangement joins TRBV14 to TRBJ2-2, with TRBD1 identical over 12 bases. With V trimmed by 0 bases and J by 1 base, 3 bases remained unmatched. Germline V CDR1 and CDR2: SGHDN, FVKESK. CDR3 length: 18 amino acids. The CDR3 DNA sequence: TGTGCCAGCAGCCAAGATGGGACAGGGGGCCTGAACACCGGGGAGCTGTTTTTT. Protein: CASSQDGTGGLNTGELFF.

The rearrangement uses TRBV27 and TRBJ2-2; 8 nucleotides match TRBD2. This CDR3 is 17 amino acids long. Per germline, CDR1 MNHEY and CDR2 SMNVEV (reference sequence). J was trimmed by 0 bases and V by 8 bases; bases with no gene match: 11. CDR3 sequence: CASPTGSGRANTGELFF. In nucleotides, the CDR3 is TGTGCCAGCCCAACCGGGAGCGGGAGAGCGAACACCGGGGAGCTGTTTTTT.

The chain uses TRBV7-9 and TRBJ1-1, with unresolved D. V gave up 3 bases and J gave up 0 bases, with 5 bases separating them. Germline CDR1 reads SEHNR; CDR2 reads FQNEAQ (reference sequence). This CDR3 has 13 residues. The CDR3 loop is CASSFSMNTEAFF. In nucleotides, the CDR3 is TGTGCCAGCAGCTTCAGTATGAACACTGAAGCTTTCTTT. The full variable domain, its missing parts supplied by reference TRBV7-9 and TRBJ1-1, is DTGVSQNPRHKITKRGQNVTFRCDPISEHNRLYWYRQTLGQGPEFLTYFQNEAQLEKSRLLSDRFSAERPKGSFSTLEIQRTEQGDSAMYLCASSFSMNTEAFFGQGTRLTVV.

This clone has a handful of counts. The V and J genes are TRBV19 and TRBJ1-2, with 8 bases identical to TRBD1. The V and J ends lost 4 bases and 4 bases, in that order; junction bases with no gene match: 5. The CDR3 spans 14 residues. Per the germline V gene, CDR1 is LNHDA and CDR2 is SQIVND (reference sequence). The CDR3, as DNA: TGTGCCAGTAGTAAGCAGGGGGCTTCCTATGGCTACACCTTC. This codes for CASSKQGASYGYTF.

The V gene is TRBV24-1, the J gene TRBJ2-2; TRBD1 matches at 11 bases. The CDR3 extends over 14 amino acids. With V trimmed by 12 bases and J by 6 bases, 8 bases remained unmatched. Germline-derived CDR1 and CDR2 are KGHDR and SFDVKD. CDR3 bases: TGTGCCGCCTCCGGGACAGGGGGGCCCGGGGAGCTGTTTTTT. Its translation is CAASGTGGPGELFF.

The V gene is TRBV19, the J gene TRBJ2-5; no clear D gene. The V end was cut by 0 bases, the J end by 2 bases, with 13 bases between. Germline CDR1 LNHDA, CDR2 SQIVND (reference sequence). The CDR3 spans 16 residues. The DNA for the CDR3 is TGTGCCAGTAGTATAGATCGGCGGAATCCACAAGAGACCCAGTACTTC. Residues: CASSIDRRNPQETQYF.

For this clone: The identical CDR3 is also encoded by other nucleotide sequences in the sample. CDR3 amino acids: CASSSPGTGGTDTQYF. CDR3 coding DNA: TGTGCCAGCAGCTCTCCCGGGACAGGGGGCACAGATACGCAGTATTTT. The gene calls are TRBV7-9 and TRBJ2-3; TRBD1 agrees at 10 bases. CDR3 length equals 16 residues. With V trimmed by 4 bases and J by 1 base, 5 bases remained unmatched. CDR1 and CDR2 from the germline V gene are SEHNR and FQNEAQ (reference sequence).

The chain is built from TRBV6-5 and TRBJ2-1; 11 bases are shared with TRBD2. There are 15 residues in the CDR3. Germline V gene sequence: CDR1 MNHEY, CDR2 SVGAGI. J was trimmed by 3 bases and V by 5 bases; bases with no gene match: 3. The CDR3 here is CASSTLAGGYNEQFF. DNA of the CDR3: TGTGCCAGCAGTACCCTAGCGGGAGGCTACAATGAGCAGTTCTTC.

The chain has TRBV30 and TRBJ1-3; D is perhaps TRBD1 (5 bases). Germline V gene sequence: CDR1 GTSNPN, CDR2 SVGIG (reference sequence). This CDR3 region has 15 residues. V was shortened by 7 bases and J by 0 bases, with 16 bases between the two germline ends. The DNA for the CDR3 is TGTGCCTCCCGGCCGGCGGGACTCTCTGGAAACACCATATATTTT. This codes for CASRPAGLSGNTIYF.

J is TRBJ1-3 and V is TRBV19, with 9 bases identical to TRBD1. Germline V CDR1 and CDR2: LNHDA, SQIVND (reference sequence). The CDR3 is made up of 15 amino acids. With V trimmed by 7 bases and J by 5 bases, 9 bases remained unmatched. The CDR3 sequence: CASTLTGGLRNTIYF. The CDR3 DNA sequence: TGTGCCAGTACCCTTACAGGGGGCTTGAGAAACACCATATATTTT.

The V gene is TRBV11-3, the J gene TRBJ1-1; 8 bases line up with TRBD1. This CDR3 is 15 amino acids long. CDR1 SGHNT and CDR2 YENEEA come from the germline V gene. After removal of 3 bases from V and 3 bases from J, the junction contained 6 bases not matched to a gene. CDR3 coding DNA: TGTGCCAGCAGCTTGGAGGGACAGGCCTACACTGAAGCTTTCTTT. Translated: CASSLEGQAYTEAFF.

The V gene is TRBV6-5, the J gene TRBJ2-2; D perhaps matches TRBD2 (7 bases). The CDR3 loop spans 15 amino acids. The germline V gene has CDR1 MNHEY and CDR2 SVGAGI. V was trimmed by 7 bases and J by 1 base, leaving 13 bases between them. CDR3 loop: CASIEGGVNTGELFF. For the CDR3, the DNA is TGTGCCAGCATAGAGGGGGGGGTGAACACCGGGGAGCTGTTTTTT.

The chain is built from TRBV28 and TRBJ1-4, with D perhaps TRBD1 (5 bases). Germline V CDR1 and CDR2: MDHEN, SYDVKM. The CDR3 is made up of 13 amino acids. Trimming took off 10 bases at V and 8 bases at J, with 17 bases between the two ends. CDR3 loop: CATKTAWSEKLFF. The CDR3 DNA reads as TGTGCCACCAAGACAGCCTGGTCAGAAAAACTGTTTTTT.

The chain couples TRBV6-5 to TRBJ1-6; possibly TRBD1 for D (6 bases). The CDR3 consists of 16 residues. Germline V gene lookup returns CDR1 MNHEY and CDR2 SVGAGI. The ends were cut back, 0 bases at V and 5 bases at J, with 11 bases in the middle. The CDR3 here is CASSYSKQGNNSPLHF. In DNA form, the CDR3 reads TGTGCCAGCAGTTACTCGAAACAGGGTAATAATTCACCCCTCCACTTT.

The DNA of the CDR3 is TGTGCCAGCGTCGTTTACACTGAAGCTTTCTTT. It translates to CASVVYTEAFF. This chain joins TRBV6-5 and TRBJ1-1; D gene ambiguous. The CDR3 length is 11 residues. CDR1 is MNHEY, CDR2 SVGAGI, per germline. V was clipped by 8 bases and J by 3 bases, with 7 bases between them.

J is TRBJ1-5 and V is TRBV15; no definite D call. V dropped 0 bases and J dropped 5 bases, with 11 bases sitting between them. The CDR3 covers 15 residues. Germline V gene lookup returns CDR1 LNHNV and CDR2 YYDKDF (reference sequence). This CDR3 is CATSRDFSLDQPQHF. The CDR3 nucleotides are TGTGCCACCAGCAGAGATTTTAGTTTGGATCAGCCCCAGCATTTT.

The chain is built from TRBV20-1 and TRBJ1-1, with D unresolved. CDR3 length: 11 amino acids. The germline CDR1 and CDR2 sequences are DFQATT and SNEGSKA (reference sequence). V dropped 3 bases and J dropped 7 bases, with 9 bases sitting between them. As DNA, the CDR3 is TGCAGTGCTAGGCGTCGGGGTGAAGCTTTCTTT. Translation gives CSARRRGEAFF.

The V and J genes are TRBV12-5 and TRBJ1-1, with D perhaps TRBD1 (5 bases). V lost 7 bases, J lost 0 bases, and 15 bases lay in between. There are 15 residues in the CDR3. Germline lookup yields CDR1 LGHNT and CDR2 FRNRAP. DNA of the CDR3: TGTGCTAGTGTTCCCCAGGGCGGCCTGAACACTGAAGCTTTCTTT. Amino acid sequence: CASVPQGGLNTEAFF.

The chain has TRBV6-2 or TRBV6-3 and TRBJ2-3, with D possibly TRBD2 on 5 matching bases. V was trimmed by 2 bases and J by 7 bases, leaving 13 bases between them. CDR3 length: 14 amino acids. In germline, CDR1 is MNHEY, CDR2 SVGEGT. CDR3 nucleotides: TGTGCCAGCAGTTACGTCGGGGATAGGAATACGCAGTATTTT. It codes for CASSYVGDRNTQYF.

This clone was counted once. The chain recombines TRBV5-6 with TRBJ2-6; D is ambiguous. V shed 0 bases and J shed 2 bases, with 6 bases lying between them. The germline V gene encodes CDR1 SGHDT and CDR2 YYEEEE. The CDR3 is 15 amino acids. The DNA for the CDR3 is TGTGCCAGCAGCTTGGAGCTTACTGGGGCCAACGTCCTGACTTTC. Translation: CASSLELTGANVLTF.